Each of the 22 T cell receptor beta chains below was sequenced from the same sample in a study of OX40 agonist ivuxolimab in advanced cancers. The method was immunoSEQ multiplex PCR; TCRdb's version includes in-frame clones alone and lacks a portion of them. The sample holds 60,000 to 95,000 clones; roughly nine tenths are singletons and the top ten take around 0.35%. The sample in question was CD4+ or CD8+ T cells sorted from blood, obtained in a trial of the OX40 agonist ivuxolimab. These receptors all come from an adult with an advanced solid tumor such as melanoma, head and neck, liver or kidney cancer.

The chain couples TRBV13 to TRBJ2-7, with 9 bases fitting TRBD1. Unmatched junction bases numbered 11, after V lost 5 bases and J lost 6 bases. The germline V gene encodes CDR1 PRHDT and CDR2 FYEKMQ (reference sequence). The CDR3 sequence is 15 residues long. The CDR3 coding sequence is TGTGCCAGCAGCCCCCGGGACAGGGCCCCTTCCGAGCAGTACTTC. Its protein product is CASSPRDRAPSEQYF.

This chain links TRBV10-3 with TRBJ2-3; 8 bases are shared with TRBD2. The length of the CDR3 is 16 residues. Trimming removed 0 bases from V and 2 bases from J; junction bases left unmatched: 4. Per germline, CDR1 ENHRY and CDR2 SYGVKD. The CDR3 reads CAISESGGGNTDTQYF. The CDR3 DNA follows: TGTGCCATCAGTGAGTCAGGCGGGGGGAACACAGATACGCAGTATTTT.

The chain is built from TRBV19 and TRBJ1-6, with D perhaps matching TRBD1 (5 bases). V was clipped by 2 bases and J by 5 bases, with 7 bases between them. CDR1 is LNHDA and CDR2 is SQIVND in the germline V gene (reference sequence). The CDR3 runs 14 residues. The CDR3 nucleotides read TGTGCCAGTAGTATATCGGGGGATAATTCACCCCTCCACTTT. Its translation: CASSISGDNSPLHF.

The chain uses TRBV4-1 and TRBJ2-2; 8 nucleotides match TRBD1. V lost 1 base and J lost 1; bases outside the gene matches: 2. Germline CDR1 MGHRA, CDR2 YSYEKL. The CDR3 totals 16 residues. DNA of the CDR3: TGCGCCAGCAGCCAAGGAGGGACAGGGAACACCGGGGAGCTGTTTTTT. It codes for CASSQGGTGNTGELFF.

J is TRBJ1-1 and V is TRBV11-2; D remains unclear. Germline values: CDR1 SGHAT, CDR2 FQNNGV. The CDR3 is made up of 15 amino acids. The V end lost 1 base, the J end lost 5 bases, and 14 bases lay between the germline ends. CDR3: CASSLVAAAWTEAFF. The CDR3 DNA is TGTGCCAGCAGCTTAGTGGCGGCAGCCTGGACTGAAGCTTTCTTT.

This chain connects TRBV5-1 to TRBJ2-2; a possible D gene is TRBD1 (5 bases). Trimming shortened V by 0 bases and J by 1 base, and 10 bases separated the two germline ends. This CDR3 has 16 residues. The germline CDR1 and CDR2 sequences are SGHRS and YFSETQ. DNA for the CDR3: TGCGCCAGCAGCTTGGCCGGTCAGGGGAACACCGGGGAGCTGTTTTTT. This codes for CASSLAGQGNTGELFF. Based on the CDR3 plus reference TRBV5-1 and TRBJ2-2, the full variable domain is KAGVTQTPRYLIKTRGQQVTLSCSPISGHRSVSWYQQTPGQGLQFLFEYFSETQRNKGNFPGRFSGRQFSNSRSEMNVSTLELGDSALYLCASSLAGQGNTGELFFGEGSRLTVL.

The chain joins TRBV28 to TRBJ2-3, with D possibly being TRBD2 (6 bases). The CDR3 consists of 15 residues. Germline V gives CDR1 MDHEN, CDR2 SYDVKM. Trimming took 2 bases from V and 4 from J, leaving 13 bases between them. The chain's CDR3 is CASSLAGRDSDTQYF. CDR3 bases: TGTGCCAGCAGTTTAGCAGGCAGGGACTCAGATACGCAGTATTTT.

This sequence joins TRBV28 and TRBJ2-7; 10 bases map to TRBD1. The CDR3 is 18 amino acids. J was trimmed by 2 bases and V by 6 bases; bases with no gene match: 16. CDR1 is MDHEN and CDR2 is SYDVKM in the germline V gene. The DNA for the CDR3 is TGTGCCAGCAGAACCAAACGGCCGGGACAGGGGAGTCCCTACGAGCAGTACTTC. It yields the protein CASRTKRPGQGSPYEQYF. Looking up the rest from reference TRBV28 and TRBJ2-7 gives the full variable domain: DVKVTQSSRYLVKRTGEKVFLECVQDMDHENMFWYRQDPGLGLRLIYFSYDVKMKEKGDIPEGYSVSREKKERFSLILESASTNQTSMYLCASRTKRPGQGSPYEQYFGPGTRLTVT.

This chain connects TRBV29-1 to TRBJ1-2; TRBD1 matches 7 bases. J lost 4 bases, V lost 7 bases, and 6 bases had no gene match. The CDR3 contains 12 residues. Germline V gene data show CDR1 as SQVTM and CDR2 as ANQGSEA. Here the CDR3 DNA reads TGCAGCGGAGAAGCAGGGGGCTATGGCTACACCTTC. Its translation: CSGEAGGYGYTF.

The V call is TRBV18, the J call TRBJ1-2; the D gene is possibly TRBD1 (5 bases). This CDR3 is built from 15 residues. The V end was cut by 3 bases, the J end by 5 bases, with 16 bases between. In germline, CDR1 is KGHSH, CDR2 LQKENI. The CDR3 sequence is CASSPGDPFRYGYTF. In DNA, the CDR3 is TGTGCCAGCTCACCCGGGGACCCTTTCAGATATGGCTACACCTTC.

The CDR3 here is CASSLNPGLAAYNEQFF. CDR3 DNA: TGTGCCAGTAGTTTAAATCCGGGACTAGCGGCTTACAATGAGCAGTTCTTC. The V and J genes are TRBV19 and TRBJ2-1, with 11 bases lining up with TRBD2. Germline CDR1 and CDR2: LNHDA and SQIVND (reference sequence). This CDR3 has 17 residues. The V segment lost 5 bases and the J segment 4 bases; nucleotides outside the gene matches: 10.

The chain carries TRBV7-9 and TRBJ2-6; 9 bases are shared with TRBD1. This CDR3 comprises 17 residues. Trimming at V came to 5 bases and at J to 0 bases, leaving 5 bases not matched to a gene. The germline V gene has CDR1 SEHNR and CDR2 FQNEAQ (reference sequence). The CDR3 coding sequence is TGTGCCAGCAGCCTCTGGACAGGGGACTCTGGGGCCAACGTCCTGACTTTC. It translates to CASSLWTGDSGANVLTF.

The CDR3 sequence: CASSLDGENTEAFF. The CDR3 nucleotides are TGCGCCAGCAGCTTGGATGGCGAGAACACTGAAGCTTTCTTT. The V call is TRBV5-1, the J call TRBJ1-1, with no clear D. From germline, CDR1 is SGHRS and CDR2 YFSETQ. The CDR3 spans 14 residues. Trimming pared 0 bases from V and 1 base from J, leaving 7 bases between.

V is TRBV5-1 and J is TRBJ1-4; tentative D call: TRBD1 (6 bases). The V and J ends lost 4 bases and 8 bases respectively, with 15 bases between them. Germline assignment: CDR1 SGHRS and CDR2 YFSETQ. The CDR3 spans 14 residues. The CDR3 DNA reads TGCGCCAGCAGCCCCCAAGGGGGGCAAGAAAAACTGTTTTTT. Residues: CASSPQGGQEKLFF.

The gene calls are TRBV15 and TRBJ2-7, with 10 bases that match TRBD1. V lost 0 bases and J lost 2; bases outside the gene matches: 7. Germline V gives CDR1 LNHNV, CDR2 YYDKDF (reference sequence). The CDR3 is 17 residues long. CDR3 amino acids: CATSRETGTGDPYEQYF. CDR3 DNA sequence: TGTGCCACCAGCAGAGAGACCGGGACAGGGGATCCCTACGAGCAGTACTTC.

The chain uses TRBV6-5 and TRBJ2-5, with D possibly matching TRBD1 (5 bases). There are 14 residues in the CDR3. CDR1 is MNHEY, CDR2 SVGAGI, per germline. Deletions cut 1 base from V and 5 bases from J, with 11 bases between. The CDR3 here is CASSYFQGMETQYF. The CDR3 bases are TGTGCCAGCAGTTACTTTCAGGGTATGGAGACCCAGTACTTC.

This chain links TRBV7-9 with TRBJ2-2; the D call may be TRBD1 or TRBD2 (6 bases each). CDR3 length: 18 amino acids. Germline CDR1 reads SEHNR; CDR2 reads FQNEAQ (reference sequence). V gave up 5 bases and J gave up 0 bases, with 19 bases separating them. The CDR3 loop reads CASSTPGGGPSNTGELFF. In DNA form, the CDR3 reads TGTGCCAGCAGCACCCCTGGAGGGGGACCCTCGAACACCGGGGAGCTGTTTTTT. Drawing the rest from reference TRBV7-9 and TRBJ2-2, the complete variable domain is DTGVSQNPRHKITKRGQNVTFRCDPISEHNRLYWYRQTLGQGPEFLTYFQNEAQLEKSRLLSDRFSAERPKGSFSTLEIQRTEQGDSAMYLCASSTPGGGPSNTGELFFGEGSRLTVL.

The chain has TRBV19 and TRBJ1-3; D unresolved. This CDR3 has 13 amino acids. The V end lost 5 bases, the J end lost 1 base, and 6 bases lay between the germline ends. CDR1 is LNHDA and CDR2 is SQIVND in the germline V gene (reference sequence). In DNA, the CDR3 is TGTGCCAGTAGTTGGGCTTCTGGAAACACCATATATTTT. Amino acid sequence: CASSWASGNTIYF. Combining the CDR3 with reference TRBV19 and TRBJ1-3 gives the whole variable domain DGGITQSPKYLFRKEGQNVTLSCEQNLNHDAMYWYRQDPGQGLRLIYYSQIVNDFQKGDIAEGYSVSREKKESFPLTVTSAQKNPTAFYLCASSWASGNTIYFGEGSWLTVV.

This chain links TRBV9 with TRBJ2-3, with 14 bases fitting TRBD2. The CDR3 has 16 residues. Germline CDR1 and CDR2: SGDLS and YYNGEE. V lost 4 bases to trimming and J lost 6 bases; unmatched junction nucleotides: 7. In DNA, the CDR3 is TGTGCCAGCAGCTCAAGGACTAGCGGGGGGCGGGATACGCAGTATTTT. This translates into CASSSRTSGGRDTQYF.

J is TRBJ2-1 and V is TRBV9; perhaps TRBD1 as D (6 bases). Germline V CDR1 and CDR2: SGDLS, YYNGEE. This CDR3 has 16 residues. V was cut by 0 bases and J by 1 base, with 11 bases left in between. CDR3 in DNA: TGTGCCAGCAGCGTAGAGGGACAACCTTCCTACAATGAGCAGTTCTTC. It codes for CASSVEGQPSYNEQFF.

The chain employs TRBV9 and TRBJ2-1; unclear D gene. CDR3 length: 12 residues. Germline-derived CDR1 and CDR2 are SGDLS and YYNGEE. Trimming took 3 bases from V and 3 from J, leaving 4 bases between them. CDR3 nucleotide sequence: TGTGCCAGCAGCGCCGTCTACAATGAGCAGTTCTTC. This codes for CASSAVYNEQFF.

This clone was picked up one time. This rearrangement joins TRBV5-1 to TRBJ1-1; no clear D gene. Germline CDR1 reads SGHRS; CDR2 reads YFSETQ. CDR3 length: 13 residues. Trimming pared 2 bases from V and 0 bases from J, leaving 5 bases between. CDR3 nucleotide sequence: TGCGCCAGCAGCTTTAGCGTGAACACTGAAGCTTTCTTT. Amino acids: CASSFSVNTEAFF.